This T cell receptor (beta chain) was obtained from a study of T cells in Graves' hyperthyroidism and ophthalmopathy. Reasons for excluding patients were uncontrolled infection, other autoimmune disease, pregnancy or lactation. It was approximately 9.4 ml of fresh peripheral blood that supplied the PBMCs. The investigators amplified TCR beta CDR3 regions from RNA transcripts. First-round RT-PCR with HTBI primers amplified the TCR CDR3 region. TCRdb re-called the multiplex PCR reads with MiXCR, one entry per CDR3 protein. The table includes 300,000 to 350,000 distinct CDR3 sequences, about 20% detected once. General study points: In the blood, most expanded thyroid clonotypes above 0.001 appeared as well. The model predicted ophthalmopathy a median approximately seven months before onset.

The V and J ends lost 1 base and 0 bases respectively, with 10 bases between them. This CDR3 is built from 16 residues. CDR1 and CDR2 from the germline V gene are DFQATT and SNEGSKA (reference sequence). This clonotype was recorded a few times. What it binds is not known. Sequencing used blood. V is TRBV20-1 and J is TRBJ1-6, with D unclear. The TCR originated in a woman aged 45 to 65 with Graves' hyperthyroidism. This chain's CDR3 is CSARAAGHSYNSPLHF. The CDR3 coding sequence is TGCAGTGCTAGAGCGGCCGGGCACTCCTATAATTCACCCCTCCACTTT.